What follows are 13 T cell receptor beta chains derived from one specimen sequenced in a study of blood T cell repertoires in COVID-19. Profiled with immunoSEQ multiplex PCR; TCRdb holds only in-frame clones, not every one. Of 320,000 or so clones listed, approximately 81% were seen once; the top ten hold 1.9%. What was sequenced was PBMCs or T cells enriched from blood (not recorded which). These receptors all stem from a woman in her 30s who had been exposed to COVID-19.

The chain uses TRBV7-9 and TRBJ1-6, with a weak D call TRBD1 (6 bases). Trimming cost V 1 base and J 6 bases, with 10 bases left between them. CDR1 is SEHNR and CDR2 is FQNEAQ in the germline V gene (reference sequence). This CDR3 region has 15 residues. As DNA, the CDR3 is TGTGCCAGCAGCTTAGATGGGGGCTCTAATTCACCCCTCCACTTT. Translating gives CASSLDGGSNSPLHF.

The rearrangement joins TRBV28 to TRBJ2-7; 15 bases fit TRBD2. V lost 0 bases, J lost 0 bases, and 9 bases stayed unmatched. Germline CDR1 reads MDHEN; CDR2 reads SYDVKM. The CDR3 consists of 20 residues. DNA for the CDR3: TGTGCCAGCAGTTTATGGCCGGGACTAGCGGGAGGTACACCCTCCTACGAGCAGTACTTC. Protein sequence: CASSLWPGLAGGTPSYEQYF.

V gene TRBV18 combines with J gene TRBJ2-3; 7 nucleotides align to TRBD2. There are 17 residues in the CDR3. CDR1 and CDR2 (germline): KGHSH, LQKENI. V lost 3 bases, J lost 1 base, and 10 bases stayed unmatched. CDR3 DNA: TGTGCCAGCTCACCGACTTCTTTAGCGGGTGGCACAGATACGCAGTATTTT. This translates into CASSPTSLAGGTDTQYF.

This clone was counted between two and nine times. This chain connects TRBV7-9 to TRBJ2-5, with unresolved D. CDR1 and CDR2 from the germline V gene are SEHNR and FQNEAQ (reference sequence). The CDR3 is made up of 14 amino acids. V lost 3 bases to trimming and J lost 1 base, with 9 bases between them. The CDR3 spells CASSLPVAQETQYF. The CDR3 DNA reads TGTGCCAGCAGCTTGCCGGTAGCCCAAGAGACCCAGTACTTC.

The chain has TRBV28 and TRBJ2-2; 9 bases align to TRBD1. The CDR3 consists of 17 residues. The V and J ends lost 1 base and 8 bases, in that order; junction bases with no gene match: 11. The germline V gene has CDR1 MDHEN and CDR2 SYDVKM. As DNA, the CDR3 is TGTGCCAGCAGTTTATTGGGACCCGGGACAGGGCCGGGGGAGCTGTTTTTT. This sequence encodes CASSLLGPGTGPGELFF.

The rearrangement links TRBV28 to TRBJ2-5; TRBD1 agrees at 10 bases. After removal of 4 bases from V and 5 bases from J, the junction contained 4 bases not matched to a gene. This CDR3 has 14 residues. Germline V gene data show CDR1 as MDHEN and CDR2 as SYDVKM. In DNA form, the CDR3 reads TGTGCCAGCAGTTCGGACAGGGGGGGGGAGACCCAGTACTTC. Its protein is CASSSDRGGETQYF.

The chain is built from TRBV28 and TRBJ1-5, with unresolved D. The CDR3 extends over 12 amino acids. The germline gives CDR1 MDHEN, CDR2 SYDVKM. The germline V and J ends were trimmed by 3 bases and 5 bases, with 5 bases remaining between them. CDR3 coding DNA: TGTGCCAGCAGTTTTCCGTATCAGCCCCAGCATTTT. As protein: CASSFPYQPQHF.

This chain links TRBV19 with TRBJ1-2, with TRBD1 matching 9 bases. From germline, CDR1 is LNHDA and CDR2 SQIVND (reference sequence). The V segment lost 5 bases and the J segment 6 bases; nucleotides outside the gene matches: 10. The CDR3 sequence is 15 residues long. CDR3 nucleotides: TGTGCCAGTAGTCCACCGGACAGGGGAGGAAATGGCTACACCTTC. The encoded protein is CASSPPDRGGNGYTF.

V usage is TRBV7-3 and J usage is TRBJ1-2; 9 nucleotides match TRBD1. After removal of 2 bases from V and 6 bases from J, the junction contained 7 bases not matched to a gene. The CDR3 runs to 15 residues. The germline CDR1 and CDR2 sequences are SGHTA and FQGTGA. CDR3 residues: CASSLGPGQGNGYTF. The CDR3 DNA is TGTGCCAGCAGCTTAGGCCCGGGACAGGGTAATGGCTACACCTTC.

This chain joins TRBV7-9 and TRBJ1-1, with 7 nucleotides matching TRBD1. The CDR3 has 13 residues. Trimming removed 5 bases from V and 3 bases from J; junction bases left unmatched: 3. From germline, CDR1 is SEHNR and CDR2 FQNEAQ (reference sequence). CDR3 residues: CASSPGGHTEAFF. The CDR3, as DNA: TGTGCCAGCAGCCCAGGGGGTCACACTGAAGCTTTCTTT.

The CDR3 region is CASSQGPALFF. For the CDR3, the DNA is TGTGCCAGCAGCCAAGGGCCCGCACTGTTTTTT. This rearrangement joins TRBV4-2 to TRBJ1-4; D is ambiguous. The CDR3 contains 11 residues. V was pared by 1 base and J by 13 bases, with 7 bases between. Germline CDR1 and CDR2: LGHNA and YNFKEQ.

V and J are TRBV11-3 and TRBJ1-5, with D unresolved. Germline CDR1 SGHNT, CDR2 YENEEA. V was pared by 2 bases and J by 6 bases, with 23 bases between. The CDR3 covers 18 residues. The DNA for the CDR3 is TGTGCCAGCAGCTTACTCCCCCCGCTTCGGAGGGTTTTTCAGCCCCAGCATTTT. It specifies CASSLLPPLRRVFQPQHF.

The chain carries TRBV4-2 and TRBJ1-2; 7 nucleotides match TRBD1. The CDR3 has 19 residues. Looked up from germline, CDR1 is LGHNA and CDR2 is YNFKEQ. V lost 1 base to trimming and J lost 1 base; unmatched junction nucleotides: 15. The CDR3, as DNA: TGTGCCAGCAGCCAAGCTCCTGCGGGACAGCTATTGAATAACTATGGCTACACCTTC. This translates into CASSQAPAGQLLNNYGYTF.